This TCR beta chain came from a study of T cells in Graves' hyperthyroidism and ophthalmopathy. Study in general: Specimen type is peripheral blood, collected at initial diagnosis prior to any treatment.

It was RNA transcripts that yielded the amplified TCR beta CDR3 regions. HTBI primers drove first-round RT-PCR of the TCR CDR3. TCRdb itself ran the multiplex PCR reads through MiXCR, one entry per CDR3 protein. This sample carries almost 500,000 distinct CDR3 sequences, 20% to 25% of them seen once, and the ten largest clones take about half. Ophthalmopathy cases met thresholds of Clinical Activity Score at least 3, NOSPECS grade at least 4 and duration under 3 months. The length of the CDR3 is 17 residues. Germline trimming cut 3 bases from V and 5 bases from J; bases unmatched to any gene: 12. The specimen was blood. This receptor was identified in a woman in her sixties or seventies with Graves' ophthalmopathy. The V call is TRBV12-3 or TRBV12-4, the J call TRBJ2-7; 11 positions agree with TRBD1. The CDR3 reads CASSFKALWTGGDEQYF. The CDR3 DNA reads TGTGCCAGCAGTTTTAAAGCGCTTTGGACAGGGGGCGACGAGCAGTACTTC.